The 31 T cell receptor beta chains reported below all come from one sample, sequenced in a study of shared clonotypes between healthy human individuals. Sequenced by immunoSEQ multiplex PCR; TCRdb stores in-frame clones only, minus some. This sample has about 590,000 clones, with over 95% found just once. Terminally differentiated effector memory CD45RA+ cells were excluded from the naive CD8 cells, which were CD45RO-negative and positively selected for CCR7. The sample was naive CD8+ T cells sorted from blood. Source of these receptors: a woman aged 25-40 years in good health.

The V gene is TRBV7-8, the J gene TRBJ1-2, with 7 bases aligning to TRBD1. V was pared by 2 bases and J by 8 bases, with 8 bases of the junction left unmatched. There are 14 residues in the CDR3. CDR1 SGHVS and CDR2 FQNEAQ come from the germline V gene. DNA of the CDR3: TGTGCCAGCAGCTTATCGGAGGGGGCGATCGGCTACACCTTC. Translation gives CASSLSEGAIGYTF.

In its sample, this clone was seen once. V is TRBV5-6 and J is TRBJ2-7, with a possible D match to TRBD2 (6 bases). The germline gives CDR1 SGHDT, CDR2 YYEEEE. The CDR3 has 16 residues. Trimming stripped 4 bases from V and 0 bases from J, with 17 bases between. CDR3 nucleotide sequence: TGTGCCAGCAGCCTCACCGGGGGAACGAGCTCCTACGAGCAGTACTTC. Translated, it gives CASSLTGGTSSYEQYF. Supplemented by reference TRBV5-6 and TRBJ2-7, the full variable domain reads DAGVTQSPTHLIKTRGQQVTLRCSPKSGHDTVSWYQQALGQGPQFIFQYYEEEERQRGNFPDRFSGHQFPNYSSELNVNALLLGDSALYLCASSLTGGTSSYEQYFGPGTRLTVT.

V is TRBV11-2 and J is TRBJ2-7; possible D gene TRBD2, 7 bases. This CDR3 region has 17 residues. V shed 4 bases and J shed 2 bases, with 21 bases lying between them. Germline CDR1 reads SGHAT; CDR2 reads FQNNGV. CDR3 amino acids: CASSSFGEGHLAYEQYF. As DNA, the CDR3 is TGTGCCAGCAGCTCGTTTGGGGAGGGACACCTGGCCTACGAGCAGTACTTC.

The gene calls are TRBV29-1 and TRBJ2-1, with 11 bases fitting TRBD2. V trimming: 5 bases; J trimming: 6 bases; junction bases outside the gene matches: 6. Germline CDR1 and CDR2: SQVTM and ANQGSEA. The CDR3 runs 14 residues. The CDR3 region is CSVSGTSGANEQFF. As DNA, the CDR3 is TGCAGCGTTTCCGGGACTAGCGGAGCCAATGAGCAGTTCTTC.

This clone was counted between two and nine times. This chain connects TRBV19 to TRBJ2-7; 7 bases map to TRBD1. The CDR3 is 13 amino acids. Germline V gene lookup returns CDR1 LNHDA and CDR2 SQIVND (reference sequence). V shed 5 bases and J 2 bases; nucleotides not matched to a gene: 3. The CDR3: CASSVGQTYEQYF. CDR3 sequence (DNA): TGTGCCAGTAGTGTGGGACAGACCTACGAGCAGTACTTC.

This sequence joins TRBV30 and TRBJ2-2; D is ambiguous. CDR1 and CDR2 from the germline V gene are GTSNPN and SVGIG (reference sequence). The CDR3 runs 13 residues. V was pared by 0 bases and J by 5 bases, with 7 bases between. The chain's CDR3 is CAWSVIGTGELFF. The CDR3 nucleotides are TGTGCCTGGAGTGTAATTGGAACCGGGGAGCTGTTTTTT.

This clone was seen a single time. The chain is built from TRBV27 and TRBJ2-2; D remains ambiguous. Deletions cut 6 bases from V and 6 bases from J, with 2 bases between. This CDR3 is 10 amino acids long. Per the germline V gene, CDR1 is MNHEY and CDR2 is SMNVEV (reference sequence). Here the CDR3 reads CASRPGELFF. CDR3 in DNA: TGTGCCAGCAGGCCCGGGGAGCTGTTTTTT.

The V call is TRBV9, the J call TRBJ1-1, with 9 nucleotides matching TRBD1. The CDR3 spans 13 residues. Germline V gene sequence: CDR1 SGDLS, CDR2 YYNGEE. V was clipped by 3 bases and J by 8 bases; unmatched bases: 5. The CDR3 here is CASSGQGDLEAFF. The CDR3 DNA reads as TGTGCCAGCAGCGGACAGGGGGATTTAGAAGCTTTCTTT.

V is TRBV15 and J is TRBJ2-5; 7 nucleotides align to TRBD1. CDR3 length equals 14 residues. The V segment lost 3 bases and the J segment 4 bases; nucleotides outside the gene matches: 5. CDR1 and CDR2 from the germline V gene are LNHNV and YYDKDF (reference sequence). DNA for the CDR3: TGTGCCACCAGCAGGTCAGGGGGTGTAGAGACCCAGTACTTC. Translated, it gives CATSRSGGVETQYF. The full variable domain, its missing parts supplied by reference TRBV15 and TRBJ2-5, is DAMVIQNPRYQVTQFGKPVTLSCSQTLNHNVMYWYQQKSSQAPKLLFHYYDKDFNNEADTPDNFQSRRPNTSFCFLDIRSPGLGDTAMYLCATSRSGGVETQYFGPGTRLLVL.

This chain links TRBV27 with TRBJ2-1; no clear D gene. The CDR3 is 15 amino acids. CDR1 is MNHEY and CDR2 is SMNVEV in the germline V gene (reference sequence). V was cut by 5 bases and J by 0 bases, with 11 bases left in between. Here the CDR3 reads CASSPTVTSYNEQFF. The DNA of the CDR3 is TGTGCCAGCAGTCCGACGGTTACCTCCTACAATGAGCAGTTCTTC.

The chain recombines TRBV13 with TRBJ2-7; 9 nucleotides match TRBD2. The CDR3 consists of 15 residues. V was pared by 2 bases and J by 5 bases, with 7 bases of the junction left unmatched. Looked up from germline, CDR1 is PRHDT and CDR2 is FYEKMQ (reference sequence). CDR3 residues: CASSLLSSGTHEQYF. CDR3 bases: TGTGCCAGCAGCTTACTATCTAGCGGGACTCACGAGCAGTACTTC.

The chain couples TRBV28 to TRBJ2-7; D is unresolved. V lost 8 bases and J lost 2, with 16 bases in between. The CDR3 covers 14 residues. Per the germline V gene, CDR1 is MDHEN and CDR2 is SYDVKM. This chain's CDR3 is CASSNVRLTYEQYF. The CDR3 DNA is TGTGCCAGCTCAAACGTGAGGCTGACCTACGAGCAGTACTTC.

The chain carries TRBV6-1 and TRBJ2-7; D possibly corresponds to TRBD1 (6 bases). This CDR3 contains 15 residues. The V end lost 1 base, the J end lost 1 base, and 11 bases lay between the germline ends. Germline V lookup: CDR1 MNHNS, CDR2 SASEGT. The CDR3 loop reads CASSEGRGRSYEQYF. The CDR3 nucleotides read TGTGCCAGCAGTGAAGGTAGGGGGAGATCCTACGAGCAGTACTTC.

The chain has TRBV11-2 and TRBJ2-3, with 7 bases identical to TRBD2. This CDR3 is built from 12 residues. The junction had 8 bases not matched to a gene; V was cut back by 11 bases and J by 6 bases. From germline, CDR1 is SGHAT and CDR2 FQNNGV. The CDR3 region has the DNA TGTGCCCGCCCGGGAGGCGGGGATACGCAGTATTTT. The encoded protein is CARPGGGDTQYF.

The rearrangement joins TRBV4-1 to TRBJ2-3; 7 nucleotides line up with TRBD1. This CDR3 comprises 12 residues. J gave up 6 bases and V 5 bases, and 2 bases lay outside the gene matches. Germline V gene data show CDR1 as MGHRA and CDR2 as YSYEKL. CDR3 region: CASSRGLDTQYF. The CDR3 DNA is TGCGCCAGCAGCAGGGGGCTGGATACGCAGTATTTT.

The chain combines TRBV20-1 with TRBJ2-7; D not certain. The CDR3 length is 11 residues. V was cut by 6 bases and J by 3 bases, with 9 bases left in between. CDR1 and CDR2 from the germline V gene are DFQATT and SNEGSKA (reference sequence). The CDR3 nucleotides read TGCAGTGCCTTAGTCGGCTACGAGCAGTACTTC. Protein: CSALVGYEQYF.

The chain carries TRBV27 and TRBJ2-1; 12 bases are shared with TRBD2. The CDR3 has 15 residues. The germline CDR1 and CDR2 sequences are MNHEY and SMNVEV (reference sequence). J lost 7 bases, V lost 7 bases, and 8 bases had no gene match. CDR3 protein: CASKGTTSGRNEQFF. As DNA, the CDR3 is TGTGCCAGCAAGGGGACGACTAGCGGGAGAAATGAGCAGTTCTTC.

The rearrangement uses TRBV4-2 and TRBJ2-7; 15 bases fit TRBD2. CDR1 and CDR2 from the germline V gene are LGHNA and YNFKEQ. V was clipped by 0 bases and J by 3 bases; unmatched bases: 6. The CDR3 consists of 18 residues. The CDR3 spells CASSQEETGLAGGYEQYF. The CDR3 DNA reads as TGTGCCAGCAGCCAAGAAGAGACGGGACTAGCGGGAGGCTACGAGCAGTACTTC.

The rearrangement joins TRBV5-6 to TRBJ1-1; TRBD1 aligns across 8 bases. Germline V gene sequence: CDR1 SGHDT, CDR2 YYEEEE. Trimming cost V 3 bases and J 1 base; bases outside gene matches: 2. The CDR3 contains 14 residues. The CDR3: CASSWGTGNTEAFF. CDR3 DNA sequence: TGTGCCAGCAGCTGGGGGACAGGGAACACTGAAGCTTTCTTT.

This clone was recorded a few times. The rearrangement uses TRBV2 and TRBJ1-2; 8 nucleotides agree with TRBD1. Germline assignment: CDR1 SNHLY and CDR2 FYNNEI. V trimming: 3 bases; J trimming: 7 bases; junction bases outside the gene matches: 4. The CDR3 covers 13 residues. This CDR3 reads CASSEGQDIGYTF. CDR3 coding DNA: TGTGCCAGCAGTGAGGGACAGGACATTGGCTACACCTTC.

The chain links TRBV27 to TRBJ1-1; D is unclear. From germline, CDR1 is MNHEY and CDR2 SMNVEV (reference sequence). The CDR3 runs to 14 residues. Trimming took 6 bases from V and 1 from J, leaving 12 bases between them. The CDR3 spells CASRGRHENTEAFF. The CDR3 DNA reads TGTGCCAGCAGGGGGAGGCACGAGAACACTGAAGCTTTCTTT.

CDR3 bases: TGTGCCAGCAGCTTAGGAGGATCAGCGGACGCGAACACCGGGGAGCTGTTTTTT. Translation: CASSLGGSADANTGELFF. The chain employs TRBV7-9 and TRBJ2-2; possible D gene TRBD2, 5 bases. Trimming left V 1 base short and J 0 bases short, with 15 bases between. The CDR3 has 18 amino acids. CDR1 SEHNR and CDR2 FQNEAQ come from the germline V gene (reference sequence).

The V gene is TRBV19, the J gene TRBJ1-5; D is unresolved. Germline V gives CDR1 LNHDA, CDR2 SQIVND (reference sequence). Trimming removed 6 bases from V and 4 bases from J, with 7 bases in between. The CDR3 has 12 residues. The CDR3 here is CASSLRNQPQHF. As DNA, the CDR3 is TGTGCCAGTAGCCTTAGAAATCAGCCCCAGCATTTT.

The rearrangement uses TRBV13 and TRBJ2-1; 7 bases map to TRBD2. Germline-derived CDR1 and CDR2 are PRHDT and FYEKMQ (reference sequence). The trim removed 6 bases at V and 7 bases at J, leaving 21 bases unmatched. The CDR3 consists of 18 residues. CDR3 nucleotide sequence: TGTGCCAGCAGTCGGACTGGCGGGAGCCTGCCGATTAATAATGAGCAGTTCTTC. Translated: CASSRTGGSLPINNEQFF.

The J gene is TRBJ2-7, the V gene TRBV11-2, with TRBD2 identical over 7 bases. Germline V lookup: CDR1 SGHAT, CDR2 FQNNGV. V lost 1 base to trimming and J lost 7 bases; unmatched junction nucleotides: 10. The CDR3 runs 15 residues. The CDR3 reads CASSLASGDPWEQYF. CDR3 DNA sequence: TGTGCCAGCAGCTTAGCCAGCGGGGACCCTTGGGAGCAGTACTTC. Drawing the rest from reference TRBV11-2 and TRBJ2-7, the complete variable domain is EAGVAQSPRYKIIEKRQSVAFWCNPISGHATLYWYQQILGQGPKLLIQFQNNGVVDDSQLPKDRFSAERLKGVDSTLKIQPAKLEDSAVYLCASSLASGDPWEQYFGPGTRLTVT.

This CDR3 is CASSPRNYNEQFF. The CDR3 DNA sequence: TGTGCCAGCAGCCCCAGGAATTACAATGAGCAGTTCTTC. The chain couples TRBV9 to TRBJ2-1, with D uncertain. The V end was cut by 4 bases, the J end by 4 bases, with 9 bases between. Germline V CDR1 and CDR2: SGDLS, YYNGEE. This CDR3 region has 13 residues.

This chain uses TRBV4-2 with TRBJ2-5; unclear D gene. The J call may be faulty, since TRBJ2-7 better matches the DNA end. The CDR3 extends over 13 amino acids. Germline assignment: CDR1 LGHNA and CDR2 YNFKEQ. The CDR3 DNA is TGTGCCAGCAGCCAAGGGGGTGGGTACGAGCAGTACTTC. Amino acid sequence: CASSQGGGYEQYF.

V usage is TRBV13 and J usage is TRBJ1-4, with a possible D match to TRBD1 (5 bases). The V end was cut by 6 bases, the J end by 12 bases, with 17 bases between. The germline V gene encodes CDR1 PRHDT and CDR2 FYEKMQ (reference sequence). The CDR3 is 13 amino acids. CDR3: CASRFNQEGELFF. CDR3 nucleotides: TGTGCCAGCAGATTTAACCAAGAAGGGGAACTGTTTTTT.

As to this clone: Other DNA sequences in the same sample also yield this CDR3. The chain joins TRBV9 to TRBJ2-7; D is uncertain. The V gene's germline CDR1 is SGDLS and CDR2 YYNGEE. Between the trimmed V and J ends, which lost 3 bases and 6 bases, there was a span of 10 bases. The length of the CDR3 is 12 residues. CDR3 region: CASSGPGSEQYF. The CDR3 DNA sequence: TGTGCCAGCAGCGGACCAGGCTCCGAGCAGTACTTC.

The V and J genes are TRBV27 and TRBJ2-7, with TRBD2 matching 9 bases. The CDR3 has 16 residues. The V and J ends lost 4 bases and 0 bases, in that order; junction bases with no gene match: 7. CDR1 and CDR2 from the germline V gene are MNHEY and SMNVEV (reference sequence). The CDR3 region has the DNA TGTGCCAGCAGTTCCTCGACTAGCGGAAGCTCCTACGAGCAGTACTTC. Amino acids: CASSSSTSGSSYEQYF.

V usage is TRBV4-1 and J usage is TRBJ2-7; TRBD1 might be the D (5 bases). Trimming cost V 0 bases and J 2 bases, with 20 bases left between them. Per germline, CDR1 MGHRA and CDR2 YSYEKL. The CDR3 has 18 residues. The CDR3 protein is CASSQDPVSTGFTYEQYF. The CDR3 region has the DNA TGCGCCAGCAGCCAAGATCCTGTTAGCACAGGCTTTACCTACGAGCAGTACTTC.